The 18 T cell receptor beta chains below come from one sample, sequenced in a study of cytomegalovirus exposure and HLA in healthy donors (dated by TCRdb to the late 2010s). The library was prepared using the immunoSEQ multiplex PCR assay. For the multiplex PCR, a mixture combining 60 forward primers for TCR Vbeta segments and 13 reverse primers for TCR Jbeta segments was used. The immuneACCESS repertoire file appears here via TCRdb, limited to in-frame rearrangements. These files lack a portion of the clones; in checked studies, under half of the deficit traces to unresolved V genes, and the cause of the others is not known. Within this sample are approximately 100,000 clones, with approximately 74% of them counted one time only. The biggest ten clones account for under 2% of the sample. Input material: PBMCs. Every receptor here comes from a woman between 40 and 50 years old in good health and CMV-seronegative.

This clone was detected a few times. The rearrangement joins TRBV29-1 to TRBJ2-7; TRBD1 might be the D (5 bases). CDR3 length equals 13 residues. Trimming stripped 2 bases from V and 3 bases from J, with 11 bases between. Germline CDR1 reads SQVTM; CDR2 reads ANQGSEA. The CDR3 is CSVELGDFYEQYF. In DNA form, the CDR3 reads TGCAGCGTTGAATTAGGGGATTTCTACGAGCAGTACTTC.

The rearrangement uses TRBV7-9 and TRBJ2-1; 7 nucleotides align to TRBD2. This CDR3 has 14 amino acids. V was pared by 1 base and J by 6 bases, with 3 bases of the junction left unmatched. The germline V gene has CDR1 SEHNR and CDR2 FQNEAQ (reference sequence). The CDR3 region is CASSLGLAGNEQFF. DNA of the CDR3: TGTGCCAGCAGCTTAGGACTAGCTGGCAATGAGCAGTTCTTC.

The genes are TRBV4-2 and TRBJ2-3; TRBD2 aligns across 11 bases. Germline CDR1 is LGHNA and CDR2 is YNFKEQ. This CDR3 comprises 14 residues. Trimming at V came to 4 bases and at J to 6 bases, leaving 3 bases not matched to a gene. The CDR3, as DNA: TGTGCCAGCAGCCGGGGACTAGCGGCGGATACGCAGTATTTT. Its protein product is CASSRGLAADTQYF.

This clone was detected once. Sequence at one end of the junction differs from germline and may be a read error. The chain is built from TRBV7-9 and TRBJ2-7, with D possibly matching TRBD2 (5 bases). Germline V gives CDR1 SEHNR, CDR2 FQNEAQ (reference sequence). The CDR3 totals 12 residues. The CDR3 spells CSSSSTSSEQYF. DNA of the CDR3: TGTTCCAGCAGCTCAACTAGTTCGGAGCAGTACTTC.

This clone has just a few counts. J is TRBJ2-2 and V is TRBV5-4, with 7 positions matching TRBD2. CDR3 length: 15 amino acids. Germline V gene lookup returns CDR1 SGHNT and CDR2 YYREEE (reference sequence). V lost 0 bases to trimming and J lost 7 bases; unmatched junction nucleotides: 6. The DNA for the CDR3 is TGTGCCAGCAGCTTGGAACTAGCGACCGGCGGGGAGCTGTTTTTT. This translates into CASSLELATGGELFF.

The J gene is TRBJ1-5, the V gene TRBV28; D remains ambiguous. CDR1 is MDHEN and CDR2 is SYDVKM in the germline V gene. This CDR3 has 14 residues. With 3 bases removed from V and 2 bases from J, the gap between germline ends came to 8 bases. CDR3 in DNA: TGTGCCAGCAGTTTCGGGGATGGCAATCAGCCCCAGCATTTT. Its protein product is CASSFGDGNQPQHF.

CDR3 sequence (DNA): TGTGCCAGCGCGGTGAGGGTGATGAACACTGAAGCTTTCTTT. Protein: CASAVRVMNTEAFF. This rearrangement joins TRBV5-8 to TRBJ1-1; the D is unclear. Deletions cut 7 bases from V and 0 bases from J, with 13 bases between. Germline CDR1 reads SGHTS; CDR2 reads YDEGEE. This CDR3 is 14 amino acids long.

The V gene is TRBV6-5, the J gene TRBJ2-7, with TRBD1 matching 11 bases. Unmatched junction bases numbered 5, after V lost 0 bases and J lost 7 bases. The germline gives CDR1 MNHEY, CDR2 SVGAGI. CDR3 length equals 15 residues. CDR3 protein: CASSYSDGTGGEQYF. The CDR3 DNA is TGTGCCAGCAGTTACTCAGACGGGACAGGGGGAGAGCAGTACTTC.

This clone was detected only a few times. The rearrangement uses TRBV7-9 and TRBJ1-4; TRBD1 aligns across 12 bases. The CDR3 runs to 15 residues. V trimming: 3 bases; J trimming: 11 bases; junction bases outside the gene matches: 7. CDR1 SEHNR and CDR2 FQNEAQ come from the germline V gene (reference sequence). CDR3 protein: CASSLGQGAGRKLFF. For the CDR3, the DNA is TGTGCCAGCAGCTTGGGACAGGGGGCAGGAAGGAAACTGTTTTTT.

This chain uses TRBV6-1 with TRBJ1-5; no reliable D call. The CDR3 length is 15 residues. V was clipped by 1 base and J by 8 bases, with 15 bases between them. Germline-derived CDR1 and CDR2 are MNHNS and SASEGT. CDR3 amino acids: CASSEGIVIKKPQHF. In DNA form, the CDR3 reads TGTGCCAGCAGTGAAGGTATAGTCATCAAAAAGCCCCAGCATTTT.

The V gene is TRBV9, the J gene TRBJ2-6, with D tentatively TRBD1 (6 bases). The V gene's germline CDR1 is SGDLS and CDR2 YYNGEE. The CDR3 loop spans 17 amino acids. Trimming removed 0 bases at V and 4 bases at J, with 14 bases between. CDR3 sequence: CASSVGGTGRGANVLTF. CDR3 bases: TGTGCCAGCAGCGTAGGCGGAACAGGGCGAGGGGCCAACGTCCTGACTTTC.

With respect to this clone: The germline gene is not matched at one end of the junction; a read error may be the cause. V and J are TRBV30 and TRBJ2-3, with 7 bases matching TRBD1. Per the germline V gene, CDR1 is GTSNPN and CDR2 is SVGIG (reference sequence). The CDR3 runs to 14 residues. CDR3 region: CAWSLTGSTDAQYF. In nucleotides, the CDR3 is TGTGCCTGGAGCCTGACAGGGAGCACAGATGCGCAGTATTTT.

The CDR3: CSVVEGGADEQYF. DNA of the CDR3: TGCAGCGTAGTAGAAGGAGGGGCAGACGAGCAGTACTTC. The chain employs TRBV29-1 and TRBJ2-5; TRBD2 might be the D (6 bases). The tail of the sequence fits TRBJ2-7 better, so the J call may be wrong. CDR1 is SQVTM and CDR2 is ANQGSEA in the germline V gene. There are 13 residues in the CDR3.

The chain employs TRBV30 and TRBJ2-7; TRBD1 agrees at 8 bases. The CDR3 sequence is 15 residues long. The V and J ends lost 3 bases and 5 bases, in that order; junction bases with no gene match: 12. Germline V CDR1 and CDR2: GTSNPN, SVGIG (reference sequence). CDR3 amino acids: CAWRLFGGQGNEQYF. In nucleotides, the CDR3 is TGTGCCTGGAGACTTTTCGGCGGACAGGGTAACGAGCAGTACTTC.

The CDR3 is CAWSLAEAYNEQFF. The CDR3 bases are TGTGCCTGGAGTCTAGCGGAAGCCTACAATGAGCAGTTCTTC. This chain uses TRBV30 with TRBJ2-1; 7 bases are shared with TRBD2. The CDR3 is 14 amino acids. V shed 2 bases and J 2 bases; nucleotides not matched to a gene: 3. Germline lookup yields CDR1 GTSNPN and CDR2 SVGIG (reference sequence).

In its sample, this clone was seen a few times. V gene TRBV5-5 combines with J gene TRBJ1-1, with unresolved D. This CDR3 contains 12 residues. In germline, CDR1 is SGHKS, CDR2 YYEKEE (reference sequence). V lost 3 bases to trimming and J lost 7 bases, with 10 bases between them. CDR3 amino acids: CASSSESGEAFF. The CDR3 region has the DNA TGTGCCAGCAGCTCTGAGAGTGGTGAAGCTTTCTTT.

This clone was observed a few times. The gene calls are TRBV18 and TRBJ2-7, with a weak D call TRBD1 (5 bases). The CDR3 extends over 15 amino acids. The germline V gene encodes CDR1 KGHSH and CDR2 LQKENI. V lost 3 bases and J lost 7, with 19 bases in between. CDR3 coding DNA: TGTGCCAGCTCACCGAACACAGGTTCGGGTGGGGAGCAGTACTTC. It codes for CASSPNTGSGGEQYF.

The genes are TRBV27 and TRBJ2-7; D unresolved. V gave up 6 bases and J gave up 0 bases, with 9 bases separating them. Germline V gene data show CDR1 as MNHEY and CDR2 as SMNVEV (reference sequence). The CDR3 is 13 amino acids. CDR3 sequence (DNA): TGTGCCAGCAGCCCGGCGGTCTCCTACGAGCAGTACTTC. Translation gives CASSPAVSYEQYF.